This entry lists 3 T cell receptor beta chains sequenced from one sample in a study of cytomegalovirus exposure and HLA in healthy donors. Use of 60 Vbeta and 13 Jbeta primers characterized the PCR. Here immunoSEQ multiplex PCR was the method, and the copy in TCRdb shows in-frame clones only, minus some. The top ten clones hold approximately 2.8% of a sample with about 150,000 clones, under 85% of them seen once. Material for sequencing was PBMCs. Source of these receptors: a man younger than 35 in good health and CMV-seronegative.

This clone was detected a few times. The CDR3 protein is CASSLGRQRYQETQYF. The CDR3 DNA follows: TGTGCCAGCAGCTTAGGAAGACAGAGATACCAAGAGACCCAGTACTTC. The rearrangement joins TRBV7-9 to TRBJ2-5; the D gene is possibly TRBD1 (5 bases). CDR1 is SEHNR, CDR2 FQNEAQ, per germline (reference sequence). V was cut by 1 base and J by 0 bases, with 12 bases left in between. The CDR3 is made up of 16 amino acids.

The chain is built from TRBV5-6 and TRBJ2-7, with 10 bases lining up with TRBD1. This CDR3 contains 17 residues. V shed 1 base, J shed 1 base, and the junction held 8 bases outside the gene matches. The germline V gene encodes CDR1 SGHDT and CDR2 YYEEEE. The CDR3, as DNA: TGTGCCAGCAGCTTGAGAGTTGGGACAGGGGTGTCCTACGAGCAGTACGTC. Its translation is CASSLRVGTGVSYEQYV.

The rearrangement uses TRBV7-2 and TRBJ1-2; D is uncertain. Germline V CDR1 and CDR2: SGHTA, FQGNSA. Trimming cost V 5 bases and J 0 bases, with 10 bases left between them. The CDR3 runs 14 residues. The CDR3 here is CASSEYRSNYGYTF. The CDR3 region has the DNA TGTGCCAGCAGCGAATACAGATCTAACTATGGCTACACCTTC.